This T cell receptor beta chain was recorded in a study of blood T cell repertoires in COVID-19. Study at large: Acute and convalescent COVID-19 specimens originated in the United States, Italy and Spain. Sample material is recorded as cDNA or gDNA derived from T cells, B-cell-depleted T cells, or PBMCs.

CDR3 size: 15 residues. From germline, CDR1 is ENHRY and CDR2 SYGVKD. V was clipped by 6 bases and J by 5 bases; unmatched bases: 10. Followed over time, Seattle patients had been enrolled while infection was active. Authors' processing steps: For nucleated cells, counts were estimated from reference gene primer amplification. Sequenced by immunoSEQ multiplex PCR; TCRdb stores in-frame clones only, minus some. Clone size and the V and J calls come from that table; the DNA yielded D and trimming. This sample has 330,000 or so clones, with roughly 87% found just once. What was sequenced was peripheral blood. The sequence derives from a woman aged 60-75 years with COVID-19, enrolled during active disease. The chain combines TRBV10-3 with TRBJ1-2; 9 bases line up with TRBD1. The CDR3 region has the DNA TGTGCCATCAGCGCCGGGACAGGGAAGAGGTATGGCTACACCTTC. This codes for CAISAGTGKRYGYTF.